A single T cell receptor (beta chain) is shown here with its context. The clone's antigen remains unknown. Base qualities were left out, and no much larger clone turns up one base away. The sample comes from a study of control samples from healthy donors and cancer patients (dated by TCRdb to 2018 to 2021). The library was produced with the immunoSEQ multiplex PCR assay. The immuneACCESS repertoire file appears here via TCRdb, limited to in-frame rearrangements. These files lack a portion of the clones; in checked studies, under half of the deficit traces to unresolved V genes, and the cause of the others is not known. Here the sample has 100,000 to 150,000 clones; roughly 90% occur a single time. Around 40% of the sample belongs to the ten largest clones. The specimen was blood. This sequence was found in a man in his fifties in good health.

The nucleotide sequence is given as TGCAGCGTTGAAGTGGGCAGGGCGTCAGATACGCAGTATTTT. It specifies CSVEVGRASDTQYF. The rearrangement joined TRBV29-1 to TRBJ2-3; TRBD1 is a possible D gene, resting on 5 matching bases. CDR1 and CDR2 are read off the germline V gene as SQVTM and ANQGSEA. V is cut by 1 base and J by 4 bases, and the space between the germline ends is 12 bases. Reading from cysteine to phenylalanine, the CDR3 counts 14 amino acids. The read is trimmed to its CDR3 DNA, 42 bases read in frame from base 1.